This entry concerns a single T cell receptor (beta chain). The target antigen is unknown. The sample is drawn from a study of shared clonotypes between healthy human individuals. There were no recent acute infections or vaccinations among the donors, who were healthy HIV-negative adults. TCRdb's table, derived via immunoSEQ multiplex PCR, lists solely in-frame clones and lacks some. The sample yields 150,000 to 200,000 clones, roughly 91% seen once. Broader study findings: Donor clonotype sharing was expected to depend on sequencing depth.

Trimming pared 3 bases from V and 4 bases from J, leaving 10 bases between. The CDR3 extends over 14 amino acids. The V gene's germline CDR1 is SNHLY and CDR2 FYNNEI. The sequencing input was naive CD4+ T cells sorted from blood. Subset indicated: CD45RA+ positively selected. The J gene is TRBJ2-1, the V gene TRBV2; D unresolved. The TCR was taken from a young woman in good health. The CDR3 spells CASSDRTNYNEQFF. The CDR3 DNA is TGTGCCAGCAGTGATCGGACCAATTACAATGAGCAGTTCTTC.